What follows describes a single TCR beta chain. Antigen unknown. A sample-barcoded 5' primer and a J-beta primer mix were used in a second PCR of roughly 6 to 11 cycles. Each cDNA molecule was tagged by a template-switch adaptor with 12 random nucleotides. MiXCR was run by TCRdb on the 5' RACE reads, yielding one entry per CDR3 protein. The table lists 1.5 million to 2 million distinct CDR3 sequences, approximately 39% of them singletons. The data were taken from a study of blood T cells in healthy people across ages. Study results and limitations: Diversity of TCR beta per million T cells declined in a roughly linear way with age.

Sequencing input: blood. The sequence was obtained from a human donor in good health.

In nucleotides, the CDR3 is TGTGCCAGCGCATTGGGGGGAGGGGGCATTCCCTACAATGAGCAGTTCTTC. This translates into CASALGGGGIPYNEQFF. This sequence joins TRBV7-6 and TRBJ2-1, with D tentatively TRBD1 or TRBD2 (7 bases each). The CDR3 covers 17 residues. V was pared by 8 bases and J by 2 bases, with 22 bases between. The germline V gene encodes CDR1 SGHVS and CDR2 FNYEAQ.